This T cell receptor beta chain is from a study of T cell responses to AZD1222 COVID-19 vaccine. Study-level points and caveats: Spike-specific TCR breadth and depth rose after two AZD1222 doses. In the spike-specific TCR repertoire, nearly half reportedly target unmutated variant regions. Donors, mostly white British, included more females; clonal diversity was possibly underestimated. Repertoire collection took place solely once the T cell response had peaked.

Libraries were prepared by immunoSEQ multiplex PCR; TCRdb keeps only in-frame clonotypes and omits some of them. Of 55,000 to 65,000 clones in the sample, over 65% were seen once. Concerning this clone: Its antigen remains unidentified.

The starting material was peripheral blood, obtained 28 days after the second AZD1222 dose. This sequence originates from an adult who received the AZD1222 COVID-19 vaccine.

The CDR3 region is CASSFGPDSTLRFSFF. The DNA of the CDR3 is TGTGCCAGCAGCTTTGGTCCCGATTCAACCCTTCGGTTTAGTTTCTTT. J is TRBJ1-1 and V is TRBV7-9, with no clear D. The CDR3 runs to 16 residues. The V and J ends lost 3 bases and 13 bases respectively, with 27 bases between them. Germline V lookup: CDR1 SEHNR, CDR2 FQNEAQ (reference sequence).